A selection of T cell receptor beta chains follows, all from one sample in a study of T-cell reconstitution after alpha-beta-depleted transplantation in children. TCRdb fed the PCR reads into MiXCR, producing one record per CDR3 protein. The sample records about 610,000 distinct CDR3 sequences, more than 9% being singletons. Sequenced material: PBMCs from the stem cell graft donor, taken from the stem cell graft. The receptors derive from a human donor who donated a stem cell graft to a child with acute myeloid leukemia. Each CDR3 is given with its conserved first and last residue. Each record gives: D gene, V gene, J gene, clone size, CDR3 DNA, CDR3 protein. A D gene is named only where the DNA matches it firmly. Only some rows state a clone size, as once, few, many or a class for expanded clones.

TRBD1	TRBV6-5	TRBJ2-7	many	TGTGCCAGCAGTTACGCCGGGACAGGAGCCTACGAGCAGTACTTC	CASSYAGTGAYEQYF
-	TRBV2	TRBJ1-2	-	TGTGCCAGCAGTCGCGACTCCGGAAGGACCTTC	CASSRDSGRTF
-	TRBV5-1	TRBJ1-4	few	TGCGCCAGCAGCGTGTTAGGGCCTACAACTAATGAAAAACTGTTTTTT	CASSVLGPTTNEKLFF
TRBD1	TRBV5-1	TRBJ1-4	-	TGCGCCAGCAGCCGCGTCCCGGGACAGGCGGCATCAACTAATGAAAAACTGTTTTTT	CASSRVPGQAASTNEKLFF
-	TRBV12-3/TRBV12-4	TRBJ1-5	many	TGTGCCAGCAGTTTAGCAGGGGACGGTCAGCCCCAGCATTTT	CASSLAGDGQPQHF
-	TRBV7-2	TRBJ1-1	-	TGTGCCAGCAGCTTCCCGAGGGTTGCTATTGAAGCTTTCTTT	CASSFPRVAIEAFF
-	TRBV5-1	TRBJ2-1	-	TGCGCCAGCAGCCCGGGGACTGCCCTCGGGTACAATGAGCAGTTCTTC	CASSPGTALGYNEQFF
TRBD2	TRBV7-2	TRBJ2-1	many	TGTGCCAGCAGCCGGACTAGCGGGAACGGTGAGCAGTTCTTC	CASSRTSGNGEQFF
TRBD2	TRBV20-1	TRBJ2-5	-	TGCAGTGCTCAGCGGGGGGGGCGGGAGACCCAGTACTTC	CSAQRGGRETQYF
-	TRBV6-1	TRBJ1-1	few	TGTGCCAGCAAGTCCCCTGGGCTTAACACTGAAGCTTTCTTT	CASKSPGLNTEAFF
-	TRBV6-1	TRBJ2-3	many	TGTGCCAGCACCCACTCAGGGGGGGGAAGGTCAGATACGCAGTATTTT	CASTHSGGGRSDTQYF
TRBD2	TRBV29-1	TRBJ2-1	-	TGCAGCGTTTGGAATCCTAGCGGGAGTGGAGGCTCCTACAATGAGCAGTTCTTC	CSVWNPSGSGGSYNEQFF
-	TRBV7-8	TRBJ1-5	many	TGTGCCAGCAGCCTCAGGGATCAGCCCCAGCATTTT	CASSLRDQPQHF
TRBD1	TRBV7-2	TRBJ1-1	many	TGTGCCAGCAGCGCCACCGGGACAGGGAACACTGAAGCTTTCTTT	CASSATGTGNTEAFF
-	TRBV20-1	TRBJ2-1	few	TGCAGTGCTGTTTCCGACTCTGAGCAGTTCTTC	CSAVSDSEQFF
-	TRBV9	TRBJ2-3	many	TGTGCCAGCAGCGTAGCGGCGGATACGCAGTATTTT	CASSVAADTQYF
-	TRBV29-1	TRBJ2-7	-	TGCAGCGTAGGATCGGGGACGGCTACCTACGAGCAGTACTTC	CSVGSGTATYEQYF
TRBD2	TRBV9	TRBJ2-2	few	TGTGCCAGCAGCGTGAGGGCGGGAGTAGCCGGGGAGCTGTTTTTT	CASSVRAGVAGELFF
-	TRBV7-2	TRBJ2-6	few	TGTGCCAGCAGCTCACCAGGGAGATCTGGGGCCAACGTCCTGACTTTC	CASSSPGRSGANVLTF
-	TRBV12-3/TRBV12-4	TRBJ2-4	-	TGTGCCAGCAGTTTAGGTCGGCCACTAGCCAAAAACATTCAGTACTTC	CASSLGRPLAKNIQYF
TRBD1	TRBV20-1	TRBJ2-4	few	TGCAGTGCGCCCGAAAATACAGGGGCAGCCAAAAACATTCAGTACTTC	CSAPENTGAAKNIQYF
-	TRBV20-1	TRBJ1-4	few	TGCAGTGCTAGAGCTACAGGGAATGAAAAACTGTTTTTT	CSARATGNEKLFF
-	TRBV12-3/TRBV12-4	TRBJ1-3	-	TGTGCCAGCACCCTGGGGGCGGGGGGCTCTGGAAACACCATATATTTT	CASTLGAGGSGNTIYF
-	TRBV10-3	TRBJ2-7	-	TGTGCCATCAGCGTCGAAGATTGGGGCCGTAGGGGGGAGCAGTACTTC	CAISVEDWGRRGEQYF
TRBD1	TRBV2	TRBJ2-5	-	TGTGCCAGCAGTGTTGACAGGGGTCAAGAGACCCAGTACTTC	CASSVDRGQETQYF
TRBD1	TRBV7-9	TRBJ2-3	many	TGTGCCAGCAGCGCTCAACAGGGGACGCCTCGCACAGATACGCAGTATTTT	CASSAQQGTPRTDTQYF
-	TRBV2	TRBJ2-7	-	TGTGCCAGCAAGGAAGGGGGAGGCTCCTACGAGCAGTACTTC	CASKEGGGSYEQYF
-	TRBV30	TRBJ2-5	-	TGTGCCTGGAGTGGTTCCTTCCAAGAGACCCAGTACTTC	CAWSGSFQETQYF
TRBD2	TRBV18	TRBJ2-1	-	TGTGCCAGCAGACTTATGGGACTAGCGGGAGAGGATGAGCAGTTCTTC	CASRLMGLAGEDEQFF
-	TRBV18	TRBJ2-3	many	TGTGCCAGCTCACCGAAGGGACAAGGCGGCACAGATACGCAGTATTTT	CASSPKGQGGTDTQYF
TRBD2	TRBV20-1	TRBJ2-2	-	TGCAGTGCTTCGAAGCGGGGGAACACCGGGGAGCTGTTTTTT	CSASKRGNTGELFF
-	TRBV5-5	TRBJ2-1	-	TGTGCCAGCAGCCCCGAATACAATGAGCAGTTCTTC	CASSPEYNEQFF
TRBD2	TRBV4-3	TRBJ2-1	-	TGCGCCAGCAGCCAAGACGCTACGCGTCTAGCGGGAGATATCAATGAGCAGTTCTTC	CASSQDATRLAGDINEQFF
-	TRBV20-1	TRBJ1-4	-	TGCAGTGCTAGAGATCGGAGGGTATCTGGCAATGAAAAACTGTTTTTT	CSARDRRVSGNEKLFF
TRBD2	TRBV12-3/TRBV12-4	TRBJ2-1	-	TGTGCCAGCACCGTGGGACTAGCGACCTACGAGCAGTTCTTC	CASTVGLATYEQFF
-	TRBV20-1	TRBJ1-1	-	TGCAGTGCTCAACGGGTGGGGACTGAAGCTTTCTTT	CSAQRVGTEAFF
-	TRBV20-1	TRBJ2-7	few	TGCAGGGGACACACACGCGGCTGGCCTCCGGAGTACTTC	CRGHTRGWPPEYF
-	TRBV12-3/TRBV12-4	TRBJ2-4	many	TGTGCCACCGGTTGGGCTGCCAAAAACATTCAGTACTTC	CATGWAAKNIQYF
TRBD2	TRBV20-1	TRBJ2-3	few	TGCAGTGCCAAATCCGGGACTAGCAGCACAGATACGCAGTATTTT	CSAKSGTSSTDTQYF
-	TRBV29-1	TRBJ2-5	-	TGCAGCGTTGACGAGCGCCTTCGGGAGACCCAGTACTTC	CSVDERLRETQYF
-	TRBV7-6	TRBJ2-3	many	TGTGCCAGCAGCTTAGGGGTAGCGACTATTAGCACAGATACGCAGTATTTT	CASSLGVATISTDTQYF
TRBD2	TRBV6-2/TRBV6-3	TRBJ2-1	-	TGTGCCAGCAGTTACCCGAGACTAGCGGGAGATAGAAATGAGCAGTTCTTC	CASSYPRLAGDRNEQFF
-	TRBV21-1	TRBJ1-2	-	TGTGCCAGCAGCGCCGCCTCCCCGTGGGGCTACACCTTC	CASSAASPWGYTF
-	TRBV3-1	TRBJ1-1	-	TGTGCCAGCAGCCCCGGAGGGAAGATTGTTGGGGACACTGAAGCTTTCTTT	CASSPGGKIVGDTEAFF
-	TRBV15	TRBJ1-5	many	TGTGCCACCAGCAGAGGCGGGCCCAACAGGCCCCAGCATTTT	CATSRGGPNRPQHF
-	TRBV3-1	TRBJ2-7	few	TGTGCCAGCAGCCATCTGGCGAGGAGCTCCTACGAGCAGTACTTC	CASSHLARSSYEQYF
TRBD1	TRBV20-1	TRBJ2-1	few	TGCAGTGCTAGGCTGCGACAGGGGGCTCAAATTGAGCAGTTCTTC	CSARLRQGAQIEQFF
-	TRBV29-1	TRBJ2-7	many	TGCAGCGTAGGGTCCACCTACGAGCAGTACTTC	CSVGSTYEQYF
TRBD2	TRBV5-1	TRBJ2-7	many	TGCGCCAGCAGCACGGGACTAGCGGGGATGGGCTCCTACGAGCAGTACTTC	CASSTGLAGMGSYEQYF